What follows is one T cell receptor (beta chain) and its context. The PCR had 60 Vbeta and 13 Jbeta primers. Repertoires were generated with immunoSEQ multiplex PCR, while TCRdb's copy carries only in-frame clones and drops some. The table records 75,000 to 90,000 clones, approximately 79% of them present only once. The data were obtained in a study of cytomegalovirus exposure and HLA in healthy donors. CDR1 and CDR2 from the germline V gene are LNHDA and SQIVND (reference sequence). Trimming cost V 6 bases and J 4 bases, with 12 bases left between them. The CDR3 length is 13 residues. The sequenced sample consisted of PBMCs. The TCR sequence derives from a woman aged 35 to 49 in good health and CMV-seropositive. The chain joins TRBV19 to TRBJ1-1; weak D call: TRBD1 (5 bases). CDR3 sequence (DNA): TGTGCCAGTAGAACTCTGGGGGGCACTGAAGCTTTCTTT. This codes for CASRTLGGTEAFF.